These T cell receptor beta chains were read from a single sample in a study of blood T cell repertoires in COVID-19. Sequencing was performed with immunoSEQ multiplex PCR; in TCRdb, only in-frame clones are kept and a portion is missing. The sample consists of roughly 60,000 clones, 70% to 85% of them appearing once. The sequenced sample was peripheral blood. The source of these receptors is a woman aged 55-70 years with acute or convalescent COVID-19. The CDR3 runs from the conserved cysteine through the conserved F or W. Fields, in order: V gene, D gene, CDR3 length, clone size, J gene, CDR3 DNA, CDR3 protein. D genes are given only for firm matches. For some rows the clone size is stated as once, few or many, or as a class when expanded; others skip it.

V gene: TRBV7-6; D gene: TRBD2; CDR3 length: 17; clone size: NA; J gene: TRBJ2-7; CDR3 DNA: TGTGCCAGCAGCTTCGAGGGGCGGGGGGGGCCCTCCTACGAGCAGTACTTC; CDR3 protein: CASSFEGRGGPSYEQYF
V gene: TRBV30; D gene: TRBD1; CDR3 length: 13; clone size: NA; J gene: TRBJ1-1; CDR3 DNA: TGTGCCTGTTCGACAGGGATGAACACTGAAGCTTTCTTT; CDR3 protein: CACSTGMNTEAFF
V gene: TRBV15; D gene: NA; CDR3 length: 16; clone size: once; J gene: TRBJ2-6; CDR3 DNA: TGTGCCACCAGCAGAGATTCGGGAGCTGGGGCCAACGTCCTGACTTTC; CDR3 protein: CATSRDSGAGANVLTF
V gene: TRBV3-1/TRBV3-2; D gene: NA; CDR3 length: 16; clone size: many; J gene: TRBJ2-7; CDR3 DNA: TGTGCCAGCAGCTATCTAGGCACACCAAGCTCCTACGAGCAGTACTTC; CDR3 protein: CASSYLGTPSSYEQYF
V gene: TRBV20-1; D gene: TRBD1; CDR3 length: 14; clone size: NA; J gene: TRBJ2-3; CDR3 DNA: TGCAGTGCTAGTGGGACAGGGCCAGGGGATACGCAGTATTTT; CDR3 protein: CSASGTGPGDTQYF
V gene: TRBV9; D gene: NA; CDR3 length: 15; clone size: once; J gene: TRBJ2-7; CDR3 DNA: TGTGCCAGCAGCGTAGAAGTAGAGGGCCCCTACGAGCAGTACTTC; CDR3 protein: CASSVEVEGPYEQYF
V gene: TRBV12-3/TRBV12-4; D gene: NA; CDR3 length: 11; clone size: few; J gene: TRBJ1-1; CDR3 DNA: TGTGCCAGCAGTTTGGGCGGGAGGGCTTTCTTT; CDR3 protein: CASSLGGRAFF
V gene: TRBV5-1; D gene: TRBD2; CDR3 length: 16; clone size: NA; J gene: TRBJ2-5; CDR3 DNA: TGCGCCAGCGAGCGGGGGGGACTTACTCGTCAAGAGACCCAGTACTTC; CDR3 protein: CASERGGLTRQETQYF
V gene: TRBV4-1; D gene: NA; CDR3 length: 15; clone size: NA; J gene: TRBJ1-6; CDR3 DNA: TGCGCCAGCAGCCAAGAAACGGTCAATAATTCACCCCTCCACTTT; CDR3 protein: CASSQETVNNSPLHF
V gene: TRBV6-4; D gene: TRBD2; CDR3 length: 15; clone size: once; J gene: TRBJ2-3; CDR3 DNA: TGTGCCAGCAGTGAAACCGGGGGGGCCTTGGATACGCAGTATTTT; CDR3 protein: CASSETGGALDTQYF
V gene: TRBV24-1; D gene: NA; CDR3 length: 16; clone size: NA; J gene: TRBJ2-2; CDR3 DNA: TGTGCCACCAGTGATTTAGCCAGGGCGAACACCGGGGAGCTGTTTTTT; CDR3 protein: CATSDLARANTGELFF
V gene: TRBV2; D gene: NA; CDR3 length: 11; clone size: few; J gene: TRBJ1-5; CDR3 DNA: TGTGCCAGCAGTTCTGGACAGTCCCAGCATTTT; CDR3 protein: CASSSGQSQHF
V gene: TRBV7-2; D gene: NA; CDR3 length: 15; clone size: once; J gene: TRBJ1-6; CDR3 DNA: TGTGCCAGCAGCCTCGGGCAGGGTATGGTTTCACCCCTCCACTTT; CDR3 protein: CASSLGQGMVSPLHF
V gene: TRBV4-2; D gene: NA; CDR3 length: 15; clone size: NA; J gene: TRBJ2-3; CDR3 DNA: TGTGCCAGCAGGGCGGGGCCCAGCCTTGCAGATACGCAGTATTTT; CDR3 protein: CASRAGPSLADTQYF
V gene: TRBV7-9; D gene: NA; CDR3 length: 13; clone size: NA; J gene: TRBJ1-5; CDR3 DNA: TGTGCCAGCAGCTTAGACAGGGATCAGCCCCAGCATTTT; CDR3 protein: CASSLDRDQPQHF
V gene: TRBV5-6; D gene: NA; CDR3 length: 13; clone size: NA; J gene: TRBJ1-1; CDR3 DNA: TGTGCCAGCAGTCCTAATATGAACACTGAAGCTTTCTTT; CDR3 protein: CASSPNMNTEAFF
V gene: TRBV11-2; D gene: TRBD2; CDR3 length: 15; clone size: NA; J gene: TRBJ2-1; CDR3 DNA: TGTGCCAGCAGCGCCAAGCCCCGGGGGGTCAATGAGCAGTTCTTC; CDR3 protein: CASSAKPRGVNEQFF
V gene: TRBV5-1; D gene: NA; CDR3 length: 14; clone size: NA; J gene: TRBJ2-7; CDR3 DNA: TGCGCCAGCAGCTTGGCCGGCAGGGTCTACGAGCAGTACTTC; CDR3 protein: CASSLAGRVYEQYF
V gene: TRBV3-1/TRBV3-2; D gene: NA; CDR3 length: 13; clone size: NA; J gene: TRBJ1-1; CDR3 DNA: TGTGCCAGCAGCCAAGTAAGAGGAATTGAAGCTTTCTTT; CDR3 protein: CASSQVRGIEAFF
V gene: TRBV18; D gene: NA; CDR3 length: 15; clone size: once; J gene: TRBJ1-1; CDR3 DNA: TGTGCCAGCTCCCCAGATGCAGGGATTTATGGTGAAGCTTTCTTT; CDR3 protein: CASSPDAGIYGEAFF
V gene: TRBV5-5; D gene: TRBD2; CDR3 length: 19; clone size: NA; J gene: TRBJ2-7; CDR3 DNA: TGTGCCAGCAGCTTGTCCTCTAGCGGGGGGGCCGTAATAGTTTACGAGCAGTACTTC; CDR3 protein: CASSLSSSGGAVIVYEQYF
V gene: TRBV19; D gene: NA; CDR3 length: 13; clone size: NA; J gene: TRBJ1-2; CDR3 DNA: TGTGCCACCCAAGACAGTCCATCCGATGGCTACACCTTC; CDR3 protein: CATQDSPSDGYTF